This T cell receptor (beta chain) is drawn from a study of CD8+ T cells in alopecia areata. This clone was seen a single time. Following extraction, RNA underwent reverse transcription to cDNA, which served as the sequencing template. The assay was immunoSEQ multiplex PCR, and TCRdb's table has in-frame clones only and misses some. The sample shows roughly 200,000 clones, 63% of them seen only once. Germline CDR1 and CDR2: GTSNPN and SVGIG (reference sequence). CDR3 length: 11 residues. V lost 4 bases and J lost 5, with 7 bases in between. The material sequenced was CD4+ T cells sorted from blood, taken at week 0. This receptor was identified in a human donor with alopecia areata. The V call is TRBV30, the J call TRBJ2-3; no definite D call. Here the CDR3 reads CAWNLGDTQYF. CDR3 bases: TGTGCCTGGAACCTTGGAGATACGCAGTATTTT.